This T cell receptor (beta chain) derives from a study of cytomegalovirus exposure and HLA in healthy donors. Study-wide findings and caveats: Subsequent analysis found a tendency for first-cohort TCR clusters to co-occur within the 120 or so validation repertoires. It was confirmed in vitro that a few of the CMV-associated chains were specific for CMV antigens. Across donors, most TCRs were seen rarely, yet some public ones were widespread.

Concerning this clone: The antigen is not known.

With 0 bases removed from V and 5 bases from J, the gap between germline ends came to 13 bases. The CDR3 runs 15 residues. Germline CDR1 reads MNHEY; CDR2 reads SVGAGI. Here immunoSEQ multiplex PCR was the method, and the copy in TCRdb shows in-frame clones only, minus some. Among 130,000 to 150,000 clones listed, 80% to 90% were seen once. The origin of this receptor is a man between 18 and 35 years old in good health and CMV-seropositive. The chain has TRBV6-5 and TRBJ2-5; unclear D gene. The sequencing input was PBMCs. The CDR3 nucleotides read TGTGCCAGCAGTTACTCGACCGGAGAAACGGAGACCCAGTACTTC. It yields the protein CASSYSTGETETQYF.